One and the same sample provided the 22 T cell receptor beta chains below, sequenced in a study of cytomegalovirus exposure and HLA in healthy donors. The PCR was carried out with 60 Vbeta primers and 13 Jbeta primers. The table came from immunoSEQ multiplex PCR; TCRdb's copy has only in-frame clones and leaves some out. The sample yields some 99,000 clones, 69% seen once. Sequencing was performed on PBMCs. These receptors were taken from a woman in her 70s in good health and CMV-seropositive.

This clone is a singleton in its sample. The V gene is TRBV10-3, the J gene TRBJ1-1; no clear D. V dropped 3 bases and J dropped 3 bases, with 8 bases sitting between them. CDR1 is ENHRY and CDR2 is SYGVKD in the germline V gene. The CDR3 totals 13 residues. CDR3 region: CAISEAEDTEAFF. CDR3 nucleotides: TGTGCCATCAGTGAAGCCGAGGACACTGAAGCTTTCTTT.

The V and J genes are TRBV11-2 and TRBJ1-2, with no clear D. Trimming stripped 5 bases from V and 5 bases from J, with 9 bases between. Germline lookup yields CDR1 SGHAT and CDR2 FQNNGV. CDR3 length equals 12 residues. The CDR3 sequence: CASSAEDYGYTF. For the CDR3, the DNA is TGTGCCAGCAGCGCTGAGGATTATGGCTACACCTTC.

The gene calls are TRBV28 and TRBJ1-1; D might be TRBD1 (5 bases). The V gene's germline CDR1 is MDHEN and CDR2 SYDVKM. CDR3 size: 11 residues. V lost 7 bases and J lost 4, with 7 bases in between. The CDR3 sequence is CASKRGTEAFF. As DNA, the CDR3 is TGTGCCAGCAAAAGGGGCACTGAAGCTTTCTTT.

This CDR3 reads CASSLFGQGKSDTQYF. CDR3 nucleotide sequence: TGTGCCAGCAGCTTATTCGGACAGGGGAAGTCAGATACGCAGTATTTT. The V gene is TRBV7-9, the J gene TRBJ2-3; 9 bases agree with TRBD1. V was pared by 2 bases and J by 4 bases, with 7 bases of the junction left unmatched. Germline CDR1 is SEHNR and CDR2 is FQNEAQ (reference sequence). CDR3 length equals 16 residues.

This clone was detected once. The DNA for the CDR3 is TGTGCCAGCAGCTTAGCCACAGGTGATACGCAGTATTTT. Encoded protein: CASSLATGDTQYF. The J gene is TRBJ2-3, the V gene TRBV7-7; possible D gene TRBD1, 5 bases. The CDR3 runs to 13 residues. Germline-derived CDR1 and CDR2 are SSHAT and FNYEAQ (reference sequence). The V gene lost 0 bases and the J gene lost 6 bases, with 7 bases spanning the gap.

V gene TRBV6-6 combines with J gene TRBJ1-1, with D perhaps matching TRBD1 (5 bases). Germline V gene sequence: CDR1 MNHNY, CDR2 SVGAGI (reference sequence). The V and J ends lost 7 bases and 4 bases respectively, with 13 bases between them. CDR3 length: 13 residues. In DNA form, the CDR3 reads TGTGCCAGCACCCAGGGCTGGAGCACTGAAGCTTTCTTT. Protein: CASTQGWSTEAFF.

Comments on this clone: Other nucleotide sequences in the sample specify the same CDR3. V is TRBV6-1 and J is TRBJ1-1; possible D gene TRBD1, 6 bases. V was shortened by 8 bases and J by 3 bases, with 7 bases between the two germline ends. This CDR3 has 11 amino acids. Per germline, CDR1 MNHNS and CDR2 SASEGT. The CDR3 sequence: CASPGDTEAFF. The CDR3 coding sequence is TGTGCCAGCCCAGGGGACACTGAAGCTTTCTTT.

The chain joins TRBV29-1 to TRBJ2-7; 8 positions match TRBD1. The germline V gene encodes CDR1 SQVTM and CDR2 ANQGSEA. The length of the CDR3 is 13 residues. The ends lost 4 bases at V and 1 base at J; junction bases unmatched: 3. The CDR3 is CSVVRDRSYEQYF. CDR3 DNA sequence: TGCAGCGTTGTGCGGGACAGGTCCTACGAGCAGTACTTC.

The gene calls are TRBV2 and TRBJ2-1; 9 bases are shared with TRBD2. The CDR3 spans 14 residues. CDR1 is SNHLY, CDR2 FYNNEI, per germline. J was trimmed by 7 bases and V by 3 bases; bases with no gene match: 4. The chain's CDR3 is CASSDSGGRNEQFF. DNA for the CDR3: TGTGCCAGCAGTGATAGCGGGGGCCGGAATGAGCAGTTCTTC.

This clone was observed a few times. The V call is TRBV2, the J call TRBJ1-4, with D hard to call. This CDR3 spans 13 amino acids. Looked up from germline, CDR1 is SNHLY and CDR2 is FYNNEI. Trimming removed 2 bases from V and 16 bases from J, with 17 bases in between. For the CDR3, the DNA is TGTGCCAGCAGTGAATTCGTCGGGAGGATGCCGTTTTTT. The encoded protein is CASSEFVGRMPFF.

The rearrangement links TRBV6-5 to TRBJ2-5; 7 positions match TRBD1. V dropped 6 bases and J dropped 3; count of bases not matched to a gene: 10. The CDR3 length is 15 residues. Looked up from germline, CDR1 is MNHEY and CDR2 is SVGAGI. In DNA, the CDR3 is TGTGCCAGCAGAAACAATCCCGGGACAGAAGAGACCCAGTACTTC. Its protein product is CASRNNPGTEETQYF.

The V call is TRBV30, the J call TRBJ1-6, with TRBD1 identical over 7 bases. The CDR3 spans 13 residues. Germline assignment: CDR1 GTSNPN and CDR2 SVGIG (reference sequence). The junction had 8 bases not matched to a gene; V was cut back by 8 bases and J by 7 bases. In nucleotides, the CDR3 is TGTGCCGTCGAGGGGGCGTCGAATTCACCCCTCCACTTT. It translates to CAVEGASNSPLHF.

This clone was seen a single time. The genes are TRBV6-1 and TRBJ1-4, with D perhaps TRBD1 (6 bases). The CDR3 runs to 14 residues. Trimming stripped 3 bases from V and 5 bases from J, with 10 bases between. Germline lookup yields CDR1 MNHNS and CDR2 SASEGT. The CDR3 DNA follows: TGTGCCAGCAGTGAGGTTGGACAGAATGAAAAACTGTTTTTT. Its protein product is CASSEVGQNEKLFF.

The V call is TRBV19, the J call TRBJ1-4; D is unresolved. CDR1 is LNHDA and CDR2 is SQIVND in the germline V gene (reference sequence). Trimming removed 4 bases at V and 11 bases at J, with 14 bases between. This CDR3 has 13 amino acids. CDR3 protein: CASSSTPIEKLFF. The CDR3, as DNA: TGTGCCAGTAGTAGTACCCCGATTGAGAAACTGTTTTTT.

Regarding this clone: Other DNA sequences of this sample code for an identical CDR3. This chain connects TRBV11-2 to TRBJ2-3, with 8 bases aligning to TRBD2. V lost 4 bases and J lost 4; bases outside the gene matches: 7. Germline lookup yields CDR1 SGHAT and CDR2 FQNNGV. This CDR3 contains 15 residues. The CDR3 region is CASSSLAGGPDTQYF. The CDR3, as DNA: TGTGCCAGCAGCTCGCTCGCGGGGGGACCAGATACGCAGTATTTT.

CDR3 bases: TGTGCCAGCAGCTTAGGACTAGCGGGGAACACAGATACGCAGTATTTT. It translates to CASSLGLAGNTDTQYF. This rearrangement joins TRBV7-2 to TRBJ2-3; TRBD2 matches 11 bases. The germline V gene encodes CDR1 SGHTA and CDR2 FQGNSA. J lost 2 bases, V lost 1 base, and 2 bases had no gene match. The CDR3 covers 16 residues.

The V call is TRBV5-6, the J call TRBJ2-5; 12 bases match TRBD1. V gave up 3 bases and J gave up 3 bases; unmatched junction bases: 6. The CDR3 consists of 16 residues. The germline CDR1 and CDR2 sequences are SGHDT and YYEEEE. In DNA form, the CDR3 reads TGTGCCAGCAGCTCCCTCGGGACAGGGGGCGAAGAGACCCAGTACTTC. Amino acid sequence: CASSSLGTGGEETQYF.

The rearrangement joins TRBV7-8 to TRBJ2-1; the match to TRBD2 covers 9 bases. Germline lookup yields CDR1 SGHVS and CDR2 FQNEAQ. This CDR3 has 14 amino acids. V gave up 5 bases and J gave up 10 bases; unmatched junction bases: 9. The CDR3 nucleotides are TGTGCCAGCAGCCCTAAAAGCGGGGGGAAGGAGCAGTTCTTC. As protein: CASSPKSGGKEQFF. Filled out from reference TRBV7-8 and TRBJ2-1, the complete variable domain reads GAGVSQSPRYKVAKRGQDVALRCDPISGHVSLFWYQQALGQGPEFLTYFQNEAQLDKSGLPSDRFFAERPEGSVSTLKIQRTQQEDSAVYLCASSPKSGGKEQFFGPGTRLTVL.

This chain joins TRBV27 and TRBJ1-4; D is uncertain. The CDR3 has 14 amino acids. Per the germline V gene, CDR1 is MNHEY and CDR2 is SMNVEV (reference sequence). The V gene lost 5 bases and the J gene lost 8 bases, with 15 bases spanning the gap. The CDR3 region has the DNA TGTGCCAGCAGTCCCGTTGGTGGTCGGGAAAAACTGTTTTTT. It specifies CASSPVGGREKLFF.

The rearrangement uses TRBV10-3 and TRBJ1-1; maybe TRBD1 (6 bases). The CDR3 spans 13 residues. Trimming shortened V by 6 bases and J by 2 bases, and 10 bases separated the two germline ends. Germline V gives CDR1 ENHRY, CDR2 SYGVKD. The CDR3 here is CAIRQGSNTEAFF. The CDR3 nucleotides are TGTGCCATCAGACAGGGATCTAACACTGAAGCTTTCTTT.

This clone turned up a few times. The chain has TRBV5-1 and TRBJ1-5, with 10 bases matching TRBD1. Looked up from germline, CDR1 is SGHRS and CDR2 is YFSETQ. The CDR3 contains 15 residues. The V segment lost 4 bases and the J segment 7 bases; nucleotides outside the gene matches: 8. In DNA form, the CDR3 reads TGCGCCAGCAGCACTGGGACAGGGGTTTCGCAGCCCCAGCATTTT. Its translation: CASSTGTGVSQPQHF.

This clone was counted only a few times. V is TRBV19 and J is TRBJ1-5, with D maybe TRBD1 (6 bases). Trimming cost V 7 bases and J 0 bases, with 13 bases left between them. The germline gives CDR1 LNHDA, CDR2 SQIVND (reference sequence). The CDR3 covers 15 residues. CDR3 nucleotide sequence: TGTGCCAGTAACAGGGAGCAATATAGCAATCAGCCCCAGCATTTT. As protein: CASNREQYSNQPQHF.